Included here is one T cell receptor (beta chain) sequence, with context. Repertoires were generated with immunoSEQ multiplex PCR, while TCRdb's copy carries only in-frame clones and drops some. The table records roughly 2.1 million clones, roughly 91% of them present only once. This sample was included in a study of shared clonotypes between healthy human individuals. V dropped 6 bases and J dropped 3 bases, with 15 bases sitting between them. From germline, CDR1 is PRHDT and CDR2 FYEKMQ (reference sequence). The CDR3 sequence is 15 residues long. Terminally differentiated effector memory CD45RA+ cells were left out of the naive CD8 fraction, which was CD45RO-negative and positively selected for CCR7.

The rearrangement uses TRBV13 and TRBJ2-1; D possibly corresponds to TRBD1 (6 bases). Sequenced input: naive CD8+ T cells from PBMCs. The receptor's source is a man in his late teens or twenties in good health. Some clones in this sample may be carry-over from other donors' samples. This chain's CDR3 is CASRSRTAYYNEQFF. CDR3 nucleotides: TGTGCCAGCAGGAGTAGGACAGCTTACTACAATGAGCAGTTCTTC.